Listed here are 5 T cell receptor beta chains from one sample, sequenced in a study of T cell responses to AZD1222 COVID-19 vaccine. Assay used: immunoSEQ multiplex PCR; TCRdb lists only in-frame clones, some missing. The data hold approximately 150,000 clones, with about nine tenths observed a single time. The sequencing used peripheral blood, collected on day 0 of AZD1222 vaccination. The receptor set was obtained from an adult in good health.

The chain combines TRBV19 with TRBJ2-3; 10 bases are shared with TRBD2. The CDR3 extends over 17 amino acids. Germline V gene lookup returns CDR1 LNHDA and CDR2 SQIVND (reference sequence). V shed 1 base, J shed 5 bases, and the junction held 9 bases outside the gene matches. CDR3 protein: CASSIGRSGRVGDTQYF. The DNA for the CDR3 is TGTGCCAGTAGTATAGGTCGAAGCGGGAGGGTCGGAGATACGCAGTATTTT.

The chain couples TRBV28 to TRBJ2-1; tentatively, D is TRBD1 (7 bases). Trimming cost V 8 bases and J 6 bases, with 20 bases left between them. The CDR3 extends over 15 amino acids. The V gene's germline CDR1 is MDHEN and CDR2 SYDVKM. The CDR3 DNA is TGTGCCAGCCGTACCCGCGGGACAGCCCTCAATGAGCAGTTCTTC. It encodes CASRTRGTALNEQFF.

This clone has just a few counts. The gene calls are TRBV9 and TRBJ1-1, with D tentatively TRBD1 (5 bases). Germline CDR1 and CDR2: SGDLS and YYNGEE. The germline V and J ends were trimmed by 3 bases and 4 bases, with 19 bases remaining between them. This CDR3 contains 16 residues. CDR3 sequence reads: CASSGPGRRGGTEAFF. Here the CDR3 DNA reads TGTGCCAGCAGCGGCCCGGGCCGTCGGGGCGGCACTGAAGCTTTCTTT.

This clone appeared a single time. The chain employs TRBV6-5 and TRBJ1-2; D call uncertain. V lost 6 bases and J lost 6, with 14 bases in between. Germline V gene sequence: CDR1 MNHEY, CDR2 SVGAGI. The CDR3 runs to 13 residues. Here the CDR3 reads CASRAQDFHGYTF. The DNA for the CDR3 is TGTGCCAGCAGGGCCCAGGATTTTCATGGCTACACCTTC.

This clone was seen more than once but under ten times. The chain links TRBV4-1 to TRBJ2-1, with 9 nucleotides matching TRBD1. Germline V gene sequence: CDR1 MGHRA, CDR2 YSYEKL. The CDR3 is 17 residues long. J gave up 8 bases and V 3 bases, and 14 bases lay outside the gene matches. The CDR3 nucleotides read TGCGCCAGCAGCCACATCCACCGGAGGACAGGGGCAGATGAGCAGTTCTTC. Translating it yields CASSHIHRRTGADEQFF.